This T cell receptor (beta chain) came from a study of a mutant IDH1 vaccine in newly diagnosed glioma. About the research overall: Vaccines were first given 4-6 weeks after radiotherapy alone, or with temozolomide cycles.

Some clones are missing from TCRdb's copy, which holds only in-frame ones; the method was immunoSEQ multiplex PCR. The sample lists tens of thousands of clones, 70% to 90% occurring once. Comments on this clone: Antigen specificity is unknown.

Time point specified: week 23, last vaccination. All doses held 300 ug of mutant IDH1 20-mer peptide, with topical imiquimod. The V gene lost 7 bases and the J gene lost 4 bases, with 8 bases spanning the gap. CDR1 LNHDA and CDR2 SQIVND come from the germline V gene (reference sequence). The CDR3 has 13 amino acids. The sequence was obtained from a man in his thirties or forties with glioma. The sample in question was PBMCs, obtained from a glioma patient whose treatment included an IDH1 peptide vaccine. The genes are TRBV19 and TRBJ1-6; D is unresolved. For the CDR3, the DNA is TGTGCCAGTACTTACGGTTATAATTCACCCCTCCACTTT. This codes for CASTYGYNSPLHF.